A selection of T cell receptor beta chains follows, all from one sample in a study of T cell repertoires in ileal Crohn's disease. Some clones are missing from TCRdb's copy, which holds only in-frame ones; the method was immunoSEQ multiplex PCR. The sample lists about 15,000 clones; around 66% were seen once. The source material was ileal tissue. The receptor set was obtained from an adult with Crohn's disease. CDR3s include the opening cysteine and the closing phenylalanine or tryptophan. The order of the fields is clone size, J gene, D gene, V gene, CDR3 DNA, CDR3 protein. The D gene is left open where the match is weak. Only some rows state a clone size, as once, few, many or a class for expanded clones.

- | TRBJ2-2 | TRBD2 | TRBV19 | TGTGCCAGTAGTATAGGCCTCGCGGGAGGGAGGACCGGGGAGCTGTTTTTT | CASSIGLAGGRTGELFF
- | TRBJ2-1 | TRBD1 | TRBV5-1 | TGCGCCAGCAGCCGGACAGGGGGCACCCTCAATGAGCAGTTCTTC | CASSRTGGTLNEQFF
- | TRBJ2-7 | TRBD1 | TRBV6-1 | TGTGCCAGCAGTGAAGGGGACAGCTCCTACGAGCAGTACTTC | CASSEGDSSYEQYF
- | TRBJ2-1 | TRBD2 | TRBV6-5 | TGTGCCAGCAGTTACTCCGGGGAGGGCTACAATGAGCAGTTCTTC | CASSYSGEGYNEQFF
- | TRBJ2-7 | - | TRBV5-1 | TGCGCCAGCAGCTTGGTTAGCCTTGCCTACGAGCAGTACTTC | CASSLVSLAYEQYF
few | TRBJ1-2 | - | TRBV30 | TGTGCCTGGAAGCCCTCTAACTATGGCTACACCTTC | CAWKPSNYGYTF
few | TRBJ2-2 | - | TRBV2 | TGTGCCAGCAGTGAACCAGGGACAACAAACACCGGGGAGCTGTTTTTT | CASSEPGTTNTGELFF
- | TRBJ2-7 | TRBD2 | TRBV5-1 | TGCGCCAGCAGGGGGGGGACTAGCGGGAGTTTCGAGCAGTACTTC | CASRGGTSGSFEQYF
once | TRBJ1-1 | TRBD1 | TRBV6-1 | TGTGCCAGCAGGGGCCGGGACAGCGACACTGAAGCTTTCTTT | CASRGRDSDTEAFF
- | TRBJ1-4 | TRBD1 | TRBV25-1 | TGTGCCAGCAGTAGGACAGGGCAGGAAAAACTGTTTTTT | CASSRTGQEKLFF
once | TRBJ1-1 | TRBD1 | TRBV29-1 | TGCAGCGTTACAGGGGTTTGGGTGAACACTGAAGCTTTCTTT | CSVTGVWVNTEAFF
- | TRBJ2-5 | TRBD2 | TRBV7-2 | TGTGCCAGCAGCAGGGTAGCGGGAACACAGTACTTC | CASSRVAGTQYF
- | TRBJ2-2 | - | TRBV6-1 | TGTGCCAGCAGTCCTCAGGGGGGAAACACCGGGGAGCTGTTTTTT | CASSPQGGNTGELFF
- | TRBJ1-3 | TRBD1 | TRBV18 | TGTGCCAGCTCACCACTGGGCAGGGGGCAGTCTGGAAACACCATATATTTT | CASSPLGRGQSGNTIYF
- | TRBJ2-7 | - | TRBV7-2 | TGTGCCAGCAGCCCTCACAGGGAGCAGTACTTC | CASSPHREQYF
medium-sized | TRBJ1-6 | - | TRBV27 | TGTGCCAGCAGTTTAGAGGGTAATTCACCCCTCCACTTT | CASSLEGNSPLHF
- | TRBJ2-2 | TRBD1 | TRBV7-9 | TGTGCCAGCAGCTTCCAGGGGGCAAACACCGGGGAGCTGTTTTTT | CASSFQGANTGELFF
- | TRBJ1-1 | TRBD1 | TRBV2 | TGTGCCAGCAGGGGACAGGGGAGGACTGAAGCTTTCTTT | CASRGQGRTEAFF
once | TRBJ1-4 | TRBD1 | TRBV10-3 | TGTGCCATCAGTGATTTGGGGGGACAGGGGGGAGAAACTAATGAAAAACTGTTTTTT | CAISDLGGQGGETNEKLFF
- | TRBJ2-3 | TRBD2 | TRBV6-6 | TGTGCCAGCAGCTCCGGGACTAGCGGGGGGCTGGGGACGCAGTATTTT | CASSSGTSGGLGTQYF
- | TRBJ2-2 | TRBD1 | TRBV6-5 | TGTGCCAGCAGTCCCTCACAGGGGTCTTCCGGGGAGCTGTTTTTT | CASSPSQGSSGELFF
- | TRBJ1-2 | - | TRBV6-1 | TGTGCCAGCAGTGAAAGTGTTGGGCAGGGAAACTATGGCTACACCTTC | CASSESVGQGNYGYTF
- | TRBJ2-1 | TRBD2 | TRBV11-3 | TGTGCCAGCGCTCGGGGAGGGAGGTCCTACAATGAGCAGTTCTTC | CASARGGRSYNEQFF
- | TRBJ2-2 | - | TRBV11-2 | TGTGCCAGCAGCTGGGCAGGCTCCAATCCCGGGGAGCTGTTTTTT | CASSWAGSNPGELFF
- | TRBJ2-6 | - | TRBV28 | TGTGCCAGCAGTTTACTAGGCTCTGGGGCCAACGTCCTGACTTTC | CASSLLGSGANVLTF
- | TRBJ2-3 | TRBD2 | TRBV6-4 | TGTGCCAGCAGTGAGACGGGAGGGCTAGATACGCAGTATTTT | CASSETGGLDTQYF
once | TRBJ2-7 | - | TRBV10-3 | TGTGCCATCAGTGAGTCTAAAGGGGGGGCCTACGAGCAGTACTTC | CAISESKGGAYEQYF
- | TRBJ1-2 | - | TRBV30 | TGTGCCTGGTCAGGGAACTATGGCTACACCTTC | CAWSGNYGYTF
- | TRBJ1-6 | - | TRBV25-1 | TGTGCCAGCAGTGATAGTCAGGAAAGCTCCTATAATTCACCCCTCCACTTT | CASSDSQESSYNSPLHF
- | TRBJ2-7 | - | TRBV6-1 | TGTGCCAGCAGAAATGGACAAACATACGAGCAGTACTTC | CASRNGQTYEQYF
few | TRBJ2-7 | TRBD1 | TRBV6-1 | TGTGCCAGCAGTGACCTCGGGGGACAGGCCTCCTACGAGCAGTACTTC | CASSDLGGQASYEQYF
- | TRBJ2-3 | - | TRBV5-6 | TGTGCCAGCAGCCGAACTACAGATACGCAGTATTTT | CASSRTTDTQYF
few | TRBJ2-2 | TRBD2 | TRBV18 | TGTGCCAGCTTTGGACTAGCGGGGAGGACCGGGGAGCTGTTTTTT | CASFGLAGRTGELFF
once | TRBJ1-4 | TRBD1 | TRBV5-8 | TGTGCCAGCAGCTTGGCCGGACAGGGATATAATGAAAAACTGTTTTTT | CASSLAGQGYNEKLFF
- | TRBJ1-2 | - | TRBV6-6 | TGTGCCAGCAGGAAGCCTGAACGCTATGGCTACACCTTC | CASRKPERYGYTF
- | TRBJ2-2 | - | TRBV27 | TGTGCCAGCAGCCAAGGAGTTCAGGCCGGCCACCGGGGAGCTGTTTTT | CASSQGVQAGHRGAVF
few | TRBJ2-1 | TRBD2 | TRBV5-1 | TGCGCCAGCAGCCCTGATCAGGCGGGGGGCTACAATGAGCAGTTCTTC | CASSPDQAGGYNEQFF
- | TRBJ2-1 | - | TRBV11-2 | TGTGCCAGCAGCTTAGAGTCAGGTCTAGCCTTGAGGGTGTTCTTC | CASSLESGLALRVFF
few | TRBJ1-5 | TRBD1 | TRBV19 | TGTGCCAGTAGGGCCGGGACAGGGGGAATGGGCAATCAGCCCCAGCATTTT | CASRAGTGGMGNQPQHF
- | TRBJ2-7 | - | TRBV11-3 | TGTGCCAGCAGCTTAGATCTAGATTCCGGCTACGAGCAGTACTTC | CASSLDLDSGYEQYF